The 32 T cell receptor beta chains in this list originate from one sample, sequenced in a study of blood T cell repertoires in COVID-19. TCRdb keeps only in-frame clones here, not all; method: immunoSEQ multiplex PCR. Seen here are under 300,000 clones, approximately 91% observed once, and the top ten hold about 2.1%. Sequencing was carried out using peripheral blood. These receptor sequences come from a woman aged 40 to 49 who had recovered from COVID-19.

The DNA for the CDR3 is TGCGCCAGCGCACAGGGTGCCCTTTTCTCTGGAAACACCATATATTTT. It translates to CASAQGALFSGNTIYF. This sequence joins TRBV4-3 and TRBJ1-3; weak D call: TRBD1 (6 bases). There are 16 residues in the CDR3. The V end lost 8 bases, the J end lost 0 bases, and 17 bases lay between the germline ends. Per germline, CDR1 LGHNA and CDR2 YSLEER.

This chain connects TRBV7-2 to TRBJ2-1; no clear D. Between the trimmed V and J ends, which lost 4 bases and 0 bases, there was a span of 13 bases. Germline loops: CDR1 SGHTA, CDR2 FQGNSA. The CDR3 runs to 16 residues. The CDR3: CASSSKRRSSYNEQFF. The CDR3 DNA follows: TGTGCCAGCAGCTCCAAGCGCCGAAGCTCCTACAATGAGCAGTTCTTC.

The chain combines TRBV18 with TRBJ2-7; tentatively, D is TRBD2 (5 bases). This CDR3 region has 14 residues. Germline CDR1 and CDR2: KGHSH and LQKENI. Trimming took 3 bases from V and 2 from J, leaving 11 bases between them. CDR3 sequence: CASSPEGSPYEQYF. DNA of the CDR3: TGTGCCAGCTCACCTGAGGGCAGCCCCTACGAGCAGTACTTC.

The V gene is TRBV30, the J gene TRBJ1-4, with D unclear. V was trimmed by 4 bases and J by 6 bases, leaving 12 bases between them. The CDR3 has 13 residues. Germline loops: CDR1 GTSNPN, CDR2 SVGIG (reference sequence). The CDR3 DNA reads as TGTGCCTGGAACCGCCAGTGGTATGAAAAACTGTTTTTT. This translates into CAWNRQWYEKLFF.

CDR3 protein: CASRAGGGYGYTF. CDR3 DNA: TGTGCCAGCAGAGCAGGGGGCGGCTATGGCTACACCTTC. This sequence joins TRBV6-5 and TRBJ1-2; TRBD1 matches at 8 bases. Trimming at V came to 6 bases and at J to 4 bases, leaving 4 bases not matched to a gene. The CDR3 has 13 residues. CDR1 and CDR2 (germline): MNHEY, SVGAGI.

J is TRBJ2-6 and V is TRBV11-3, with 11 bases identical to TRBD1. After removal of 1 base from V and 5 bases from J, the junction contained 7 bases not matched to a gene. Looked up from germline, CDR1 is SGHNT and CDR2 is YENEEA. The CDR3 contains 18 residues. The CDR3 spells CASSLGTGGGWRANVLTF. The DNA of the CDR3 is TGTGCCAGCAGCTTAGGGACAGGGGGCGGTTGGAGGGCCAACGTCCTGACTTTC.

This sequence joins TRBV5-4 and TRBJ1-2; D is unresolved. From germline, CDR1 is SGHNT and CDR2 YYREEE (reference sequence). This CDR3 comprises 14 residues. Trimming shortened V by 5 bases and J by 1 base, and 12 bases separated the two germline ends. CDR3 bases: TGTGCCAGCAGACGGGAACGCAATAACTATGGCTACACCTTC. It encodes CASRRERNNYGYTF.

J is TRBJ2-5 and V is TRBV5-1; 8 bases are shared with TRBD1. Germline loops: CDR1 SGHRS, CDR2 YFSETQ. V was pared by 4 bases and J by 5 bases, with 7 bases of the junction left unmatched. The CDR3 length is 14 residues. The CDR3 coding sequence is TGCGCCAGCAGCCCTACAGGGGGATTGGAGACCCAGTACTTC. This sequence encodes CASSPTGGLETQYF.

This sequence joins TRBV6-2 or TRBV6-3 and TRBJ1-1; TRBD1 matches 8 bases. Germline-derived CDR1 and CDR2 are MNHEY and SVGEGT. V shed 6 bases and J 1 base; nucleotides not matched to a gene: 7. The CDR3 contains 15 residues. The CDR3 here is CASSPIGQGNTEAFF. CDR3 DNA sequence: TGTGCCAGCAGCCCCATCGGACAGGGGAACACTGAAGCTTTCTTT.

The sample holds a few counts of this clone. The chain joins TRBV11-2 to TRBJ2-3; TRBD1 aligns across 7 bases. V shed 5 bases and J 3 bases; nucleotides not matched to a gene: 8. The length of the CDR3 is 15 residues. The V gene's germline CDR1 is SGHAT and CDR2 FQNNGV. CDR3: CASSRTGTETDTQYF. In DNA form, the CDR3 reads TGTGCCAGCAGCAGGACCGGGACAGAGACAGATACGCAGTATTTT.

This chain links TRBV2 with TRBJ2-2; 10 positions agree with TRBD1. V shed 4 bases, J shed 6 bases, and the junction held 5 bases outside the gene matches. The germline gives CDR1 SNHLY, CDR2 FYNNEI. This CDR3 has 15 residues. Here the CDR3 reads CASSVRDRGPGELFF. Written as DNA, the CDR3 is TGTGCCAGCAGTGTACGGGACAGGGGACCCGGGGAGCTGTTTTTT. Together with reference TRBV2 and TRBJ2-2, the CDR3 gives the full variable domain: EPEVTQTPSHQVTQMGQEVILRCVPISNHLYFYWYRQILGQKVEFLVSFYNNEISEKSEIFDDQFSVERPDGSNFTLKIRSTKLEDSAMYFCASSVRDRGPGELFFGEGSRLTVL.

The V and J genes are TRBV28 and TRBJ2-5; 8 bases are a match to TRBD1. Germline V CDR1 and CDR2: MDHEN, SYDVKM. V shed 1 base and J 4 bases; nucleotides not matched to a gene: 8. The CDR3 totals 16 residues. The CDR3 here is CASSLFSGGRGETQYF. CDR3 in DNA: TGTGCCAGCAGTTTATTTTCAGGGGGCAGGGGAGAGACCCAGTACTTC.

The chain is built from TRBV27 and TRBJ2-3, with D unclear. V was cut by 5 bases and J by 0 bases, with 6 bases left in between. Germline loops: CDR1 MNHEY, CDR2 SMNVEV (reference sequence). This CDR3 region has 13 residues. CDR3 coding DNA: TGTGCCAGCAGTCCACTTAGCACAGATACGCAGTATTTT. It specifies CASSPLSTDTQYF.

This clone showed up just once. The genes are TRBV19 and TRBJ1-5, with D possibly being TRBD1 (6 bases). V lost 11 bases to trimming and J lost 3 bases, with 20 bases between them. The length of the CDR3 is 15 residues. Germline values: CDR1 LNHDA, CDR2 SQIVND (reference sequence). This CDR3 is CASHPLTGANQPQHF. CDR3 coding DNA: TGTGCCTCCCACCCTCTGACAGGAGCCAATCAGCCCCAGCATTTT.

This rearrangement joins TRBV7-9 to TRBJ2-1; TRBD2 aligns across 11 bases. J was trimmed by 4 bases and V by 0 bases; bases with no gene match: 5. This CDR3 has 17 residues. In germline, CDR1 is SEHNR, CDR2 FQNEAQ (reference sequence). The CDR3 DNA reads TGTGCCAGCAGCTTAGCGACTGGGACTAGCGGTTACAATGAGCAGTTCTTC. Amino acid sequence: CASSLATGTSGYNEQFF.

The CDR3 nucleotides read TGTGCCAGCAGTTTAAATCGGTACGAGCAGTACTTC. It specifies CASSLNRYEQYF. This chain links TRBV12-3 or TRBV12-4 with TRBJ2-7; D gene unclear. The CDR3 length is 12 residues. V lost 2 bases and J lost 4, with 6 bases in between.

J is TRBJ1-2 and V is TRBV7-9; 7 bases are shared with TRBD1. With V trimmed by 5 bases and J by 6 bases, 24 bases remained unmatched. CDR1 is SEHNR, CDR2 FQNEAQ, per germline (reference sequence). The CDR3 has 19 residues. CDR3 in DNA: TGTGCCAGCAGCCACGTGGTCCCGACAGGGTCTCGAATAGGGGATGGCTACACCTTC. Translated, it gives CASSHVVPTGSRIGDGYTF.

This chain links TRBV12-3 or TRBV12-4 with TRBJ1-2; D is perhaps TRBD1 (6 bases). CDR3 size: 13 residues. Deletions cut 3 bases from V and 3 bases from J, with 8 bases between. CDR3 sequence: CASSLYRDYGYTF. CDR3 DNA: TGTGCCAGCAGTTTGTACAGGGACTATGGCTACACCTTC.

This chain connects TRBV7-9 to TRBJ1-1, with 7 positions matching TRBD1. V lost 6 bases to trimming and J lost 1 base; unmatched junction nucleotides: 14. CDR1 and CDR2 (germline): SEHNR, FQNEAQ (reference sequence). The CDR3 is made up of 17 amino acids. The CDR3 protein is CASSFTFGGQPNTEAFF. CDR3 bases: TGTGCCAGCAGTTTTACCTTCGGGGGACAGCCGAACACTGAAGCTTTCTTT.

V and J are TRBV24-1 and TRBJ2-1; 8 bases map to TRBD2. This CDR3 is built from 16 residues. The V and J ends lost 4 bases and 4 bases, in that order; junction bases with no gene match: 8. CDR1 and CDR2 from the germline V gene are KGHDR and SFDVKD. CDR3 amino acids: CATSDPGLADYNEQFF. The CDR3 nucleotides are TGTGCCACCAGTGACCCAGGACTAGCTGATTACAATGAGCAGTTCTTC.

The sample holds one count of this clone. The CDR3 coding sequence is TGCAGCGTTAATAGGGGTCAAGTGGCTTTCTTT. Amino acid sequence: CSVNRGQVAFF. This sequence joins TRBV29-1 and TRBJ1-1; D possibly corresponds to TRBD1 (5 bases). Trimming removed 5 bases from V and 11 bases from J, with 15 bases in between. The CDR3 contains 11 residues. The germline V gene has CDR1 SQVTM and CDR2 ANQGSEA. Based on the CDR3 plus reference TRBV29-1 and TRBJ1-1, the full variable domain is SAVISQKPSRDICQRGTSLTIQCQVDSQVTMMFWYRQQPGQSLTLIATANQGSEATYESGFVIDKFPISRPNLTFSTLTVSNMSPEDSSIYLCSVNRGQVAFFGQGTRLTVV.

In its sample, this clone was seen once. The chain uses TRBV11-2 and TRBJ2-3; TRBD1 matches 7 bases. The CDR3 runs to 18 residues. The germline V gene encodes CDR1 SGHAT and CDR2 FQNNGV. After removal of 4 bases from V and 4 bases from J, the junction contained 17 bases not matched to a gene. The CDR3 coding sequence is TGTGCCAGCAGCTCCAGAGGGGCGACAGGGCATAGGGCAGATACGCAGTATTTT. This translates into CASSSRGATGHRADTQYF.

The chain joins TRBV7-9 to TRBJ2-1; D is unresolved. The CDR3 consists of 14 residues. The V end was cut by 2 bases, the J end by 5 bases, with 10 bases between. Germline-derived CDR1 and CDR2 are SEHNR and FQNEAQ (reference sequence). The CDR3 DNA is TGTGCCAGCAGCTTAAGAGGTTGGAACAATGAGCAGTTCTTC. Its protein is CASSLRGWNNEQFF.

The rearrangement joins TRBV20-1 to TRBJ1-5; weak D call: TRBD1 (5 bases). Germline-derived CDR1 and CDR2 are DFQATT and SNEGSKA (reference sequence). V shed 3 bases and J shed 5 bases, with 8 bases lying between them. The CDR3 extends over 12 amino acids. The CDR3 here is CSASRGDQPQHF. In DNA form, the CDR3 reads TGCAGTGCTAGTAGGGGCGATCAGCCCCAGCATTTT.

The CDR3 region has the DNA TGTGCCAGCAGCTTTAAGGCTAGTTCCTACAATGAGCAGTTCTTC. It specifies CASSFKASSYNEQFF. This chain uses TRBV7-2 with TRBJ2-1; D remains ambiguous. This CDR3 contains 15 residues. Deletions cut 3 bases from V and 1 base from J, with 10 bases between. CDR1 is SGHTA, CDR2 FQGNSA, per germline.

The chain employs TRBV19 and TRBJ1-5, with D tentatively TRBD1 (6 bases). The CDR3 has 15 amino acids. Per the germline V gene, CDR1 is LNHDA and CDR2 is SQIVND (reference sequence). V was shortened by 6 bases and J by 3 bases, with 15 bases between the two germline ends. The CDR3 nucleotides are TGTGCCAGTAGCTTGACAGGAACTAACAATCAGCCCCAGCATTTT. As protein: CASSLTGTNNQPQHF.

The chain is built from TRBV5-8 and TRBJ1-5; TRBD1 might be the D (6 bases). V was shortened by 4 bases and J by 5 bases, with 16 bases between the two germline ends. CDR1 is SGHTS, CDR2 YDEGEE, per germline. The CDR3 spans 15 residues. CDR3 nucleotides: TGTGCCAGCAGCCTTCCAGGGGCCCCCTATCAGCCCCAGCATTTT. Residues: CASSLPGAPYQPQHF.

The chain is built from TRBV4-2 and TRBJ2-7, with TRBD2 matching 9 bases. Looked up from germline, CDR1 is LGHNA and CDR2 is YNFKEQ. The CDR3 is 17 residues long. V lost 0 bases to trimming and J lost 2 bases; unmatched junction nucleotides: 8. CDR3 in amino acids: CASSQDISPSGAYEQYF. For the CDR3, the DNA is TGTGCCAGCAGCCAAGATATTTCTCCTAGCGGGGCCTACGAGCAGTACTTC.

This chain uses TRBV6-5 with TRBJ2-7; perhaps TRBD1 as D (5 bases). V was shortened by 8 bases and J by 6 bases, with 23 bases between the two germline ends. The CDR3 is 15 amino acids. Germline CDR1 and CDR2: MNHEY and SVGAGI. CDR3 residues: CASLDLVGLTGEQYF. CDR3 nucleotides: TGTGCCAGCCTCGACCTGGTGGGGCTAACAGGCGAGCAGTACTTC.

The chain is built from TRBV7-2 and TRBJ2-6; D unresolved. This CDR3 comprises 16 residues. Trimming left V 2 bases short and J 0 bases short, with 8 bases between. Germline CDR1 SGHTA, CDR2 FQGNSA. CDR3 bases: TGTGCCAGCAGCTTAACAGTCCTCTCTGGGGCCAACGTCCTGACTTTC. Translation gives CASSLTVLSGANVLTF. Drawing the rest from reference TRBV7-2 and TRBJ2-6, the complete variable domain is GAGVSQSPSNKVTEKGKDVELRCDPISGHTALYWYRQSLGQGLEFLIYFQGNSAPDKSGLPSDRFSAERTGGSVSTLTIQRTQQEDSAVYLCASSLTVLSGANVLTFGAGSRLTVL.

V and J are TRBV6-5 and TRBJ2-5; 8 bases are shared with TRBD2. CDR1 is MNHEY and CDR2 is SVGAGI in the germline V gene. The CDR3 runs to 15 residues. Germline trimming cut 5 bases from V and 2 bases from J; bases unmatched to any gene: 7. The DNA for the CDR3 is TGTGCCAGCAGTCCTCTCGGGGGGGGTCAAGAGACCCAGTACTTC. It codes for CASSPLGGGQETQYF.

As DNA, the CDR3 is TGTGCCAGCAGCCTAGGACAGGGAGGAAGAGAAAAACTGTTTTTT. It yields the protein CASSLGQGGREKLFF. The chain is built from TRBV7-9 and TRBJ1-4; 8 bases match TRBD1. The CDR3 totals 15 residues. From germline, CDR1 is SEHNR and CDR2 FQNEAQ (reference sequence). Trimming removed 5 bases from V and 8 bases from J; junction bases left unmatched: 10.